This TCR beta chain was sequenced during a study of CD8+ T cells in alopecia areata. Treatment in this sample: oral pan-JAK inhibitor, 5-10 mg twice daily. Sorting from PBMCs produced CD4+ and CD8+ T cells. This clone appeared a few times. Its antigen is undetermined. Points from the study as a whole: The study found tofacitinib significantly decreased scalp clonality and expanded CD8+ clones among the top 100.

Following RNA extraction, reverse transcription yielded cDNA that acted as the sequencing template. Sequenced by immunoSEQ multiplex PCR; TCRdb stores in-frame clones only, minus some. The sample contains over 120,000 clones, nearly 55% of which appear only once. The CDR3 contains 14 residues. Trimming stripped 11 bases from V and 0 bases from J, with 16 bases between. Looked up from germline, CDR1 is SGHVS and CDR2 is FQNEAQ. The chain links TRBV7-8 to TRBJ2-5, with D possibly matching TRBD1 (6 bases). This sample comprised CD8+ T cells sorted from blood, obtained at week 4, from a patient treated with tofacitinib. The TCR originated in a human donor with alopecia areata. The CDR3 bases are TGTGCCGCCAGGGGTTCAGGGTACCAAGAGACCCAGTACTTC. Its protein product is CAARGSGYQETQYF. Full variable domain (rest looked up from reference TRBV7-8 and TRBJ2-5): GAGVSQSPRYKVAKRGQDVALRCDPISGHVSLFWYQQALGQGPEFLTYFQNEAQLDKSGLPSDRFFAERPEGSVSTLKIQRTQQEDSAVYLCAARGSGYQETQYFGPGTRLLVL.